This T cell receptor (beta chain) is from a study of siplizumab effects on memory and regulatory T cells. Clones were sequenced by immunoSEQ multiplex PCR, and TCRdb holds only the in-frame ones, with some missing. The sample shows some 120,000 clones, approximately 92% of them seen only once. The CDR3 totals 16 residues. V trimming: 0 bases; J trimming: 4 bases; junction bases outside the gene matches: 5. Germline CDR1 reads ENHRY; CDR2 reads SYGVKD. The gene calls are TRBV10-3 and TRBJ2-5; 10 bases match TRBD2. The origin of this receptor is a human donor in good health. The sequenced sample was non-Treg CD4+ T cells sorted from blood. This CDR3 reads CAISESVAGGIETQYF. CDR3 nucleotides: TGTGCCATCAGTGAGTCGGTAGCGGGGGGTATAGAGACCCAGTACTTC.